A selection of T cell receptor beta chains follows, all from one sample in a study of cytotoxic CD8 clonotypes in ibrutinib-treated CLL. The protocol was immunoSEQ multiplex PCR, while the TCRdb copy is restricted to in-frame clones and leaves out a portion. Here the sample spans approximately 300,000 clones, almost 80% being singletons. Specimen: PBMCs, collected before ibrutinib treatment. These receptors were taken from a human donor with chronic lymphocytic leukemia. Both conserved end residues are trimmed from each CDR3.

v_call: TRBV27; j_call: TRBJ2-7; cdr3_length: 14; cdr3_aa: ASSLRTRQGGHEQY
v_call: TRBV6-5; j_call: TRBJ1-1; cdr3_length: 13; cdr3_aa: ASSYDIRGGTEAF
v_call: TRBV2; j_call: TRBJ1-2; cdr3_length: 11; cdr3_aa: ASMWDKRRGYT
v_call: TRBV4-2; j_call: TRBJ2-6; cdr3_length: 15; cdr3_aa: ASSQDSGRAGANVLT
v_call: TRBV14; j_call: TRBJ2-1; cdr3_length: 15; cdr3_aa: ASSQPTSGSSYNEQF
v_call: TRBV27; j_call: TRBJ1-2; cdr3_length: 12; cdr3_aa: ASSSLRTGYGYT
v_call: TRBV18; j_call: TRBJ2-3; cdr3_length: 14; cdr3_aa: ASSPSRAGRTDTQY
v_call: TRBV5-8; j_call: TRBJ1-2; cdr3_length: 10; cdr3_aa: ASSLLIPGYT
v_call: TRBV5-6; j_call: TRBJ2-7; cdr3_length: 10; cdr3_aa: ASSRGSYEQY
v_call: TRBV30; j_call: TRBJ2-7; cdr3_length: 12; cdr3_aa: AWSTGQGANEQY
v_call: TRBV11-2; j_call: TRBJ2-1; cdr3_length: 14; cdr3_aa: ASSYLLYAVYNEQF
v_call: TRBV4-3; j_call: TRBJ2-7; cdr3_length: 13; cdr3_aa: ASSQAASGRYEQY
v_call: TRBV7-3; j_call: TRBJ1-1; cdr3_length: 11; cdr3_aa: ASSLQDRAEAF
v_call: TRBV4-2; j_call: TRBJ2-7; cdr3_length: 14; cdr3_aa: ASSQEGIERSYEQY
v_call: TRBV7-2; j_call: TRBJ2-7; cdr3_length: 12; cdr3_aa: ASSLGTDVYEQY
v_call: TRBV2; j_call: TRBJ1-2; cdr3_length: 11; cdr3_aa: ASRKRENYGYT
v_call: TRBV30; j_call: TRBJ2-3; cdr3_length: 10; cdr3_aa: AWTGIPDTQY
v_call: TRBV5-1; j_call: TRBJ2-7; cdr3_length: 12; cdr3_aa: ASSLARGFDEQY
v_call: TRBV27; j_call: TRBJ2-3; cdr3_length: 12; cdr3_aa: ASSLGRTTDTQY
v_call: TRBV7-6; j_call: TRBJ1-4; cdr3_length: 13; cdr3_aa: ASSPRTGTNEKLF
v_call: TRBV5-6; j_call: TRBJ2-7; cdr3_length: 9; cdr3_aa: ASSFTGEQY
v_call: TRBV7-8; j_call: TRBJ2-3; cdr3_length: 12; cdr3_aa: ASSWTENTDTQY
v_call: TRBV18; j_call: TRBJ2-7; cdr3_length: 12; cdr3_aa: ASSPGIDSYEQY
v_call: TRBV6-6; j_call: TRBJ2-3; cdr3_length: 14; cdr3_aa: ASSSTSGRSTDTQY
v_call: TRBV9; j_call: TRBJ1-2; cdr3_length: 12; cdr3_aa: ASSARTGLYGYT
v_call: TRBV18; j_call: TRBJ2-1; cdr3_length: 13; cdr3_aa: ASSPYTSPYNEQF
v_call: TRBV5-1; j_call: TRBJ1-3; cdr3_length: 13; cdr3_aa: ASSLRGGSGNTIY
v_call: TRBV19; j_call: TRBJ2-6; cdr3_length: 12; cdr3_aa: ASSQTSGANVLT
v_call: TRBV15; j_call: TRBJ2-7; cdr3_length: 12; cdr3_aa: ATSRERGQGEQY
v_call: TRBV4-3; j_call: TRBJ2-1; cdr3_length: 9; cdr3_aa: ASSHVHEQF
v_call: TRBV30; j_call: TRBJ2-3; cdr3_length: 13; cdr3_aa: AWSYGPAGTDTQY